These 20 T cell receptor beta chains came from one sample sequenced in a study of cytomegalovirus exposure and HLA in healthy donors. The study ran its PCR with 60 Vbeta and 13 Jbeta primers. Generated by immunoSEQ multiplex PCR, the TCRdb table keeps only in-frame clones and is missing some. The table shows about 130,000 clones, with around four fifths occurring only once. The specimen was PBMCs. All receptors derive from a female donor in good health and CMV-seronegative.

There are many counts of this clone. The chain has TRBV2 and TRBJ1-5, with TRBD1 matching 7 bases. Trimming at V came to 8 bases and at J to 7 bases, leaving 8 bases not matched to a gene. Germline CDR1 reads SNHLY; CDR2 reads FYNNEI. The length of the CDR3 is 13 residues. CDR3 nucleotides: TGTGCCAGCTGCCCCGACAGGGAACAGCCCCAGCATTTT. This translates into CASCPDREQPQHF. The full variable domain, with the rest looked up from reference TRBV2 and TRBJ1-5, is EPEVTQTPSHQVTQMGQEVILRCVPISNHLYFYWYRQILGQKVEFLVSFYNNEISEKSEIFDDQFSVERPDGSNFTLKIRSTKLEDSAMYFCASCPDREQPQHFGDGTRLSIL.

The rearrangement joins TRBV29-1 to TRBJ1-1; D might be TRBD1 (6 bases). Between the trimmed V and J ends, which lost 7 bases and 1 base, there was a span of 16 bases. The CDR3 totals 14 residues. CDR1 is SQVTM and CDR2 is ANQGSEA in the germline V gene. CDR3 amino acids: CSGGLGAQNTEAFF. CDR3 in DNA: TGCAGCGGCGGCCTGGGGGCCCAGAACACTGAAGCTTTCTTT.

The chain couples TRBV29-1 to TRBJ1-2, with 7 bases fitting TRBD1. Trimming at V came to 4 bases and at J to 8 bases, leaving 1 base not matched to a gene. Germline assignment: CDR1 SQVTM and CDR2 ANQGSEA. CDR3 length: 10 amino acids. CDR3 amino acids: CSVVDRGYTF. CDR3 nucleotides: TGCAGCGTTGTGGACAGGGGCTACACCTTC.

The chain's CDR3 is CASSSQGANTGELFF. The CDR3, as DNA: TGTGCCAGCTCATCACAGGGGGCGAACACCGGGGAGCTGTTTTTT. The V call is TRBV18, the J call TRBJ2-2; 8 bases agree with TRBD1. The CDR3 totals 15 residues. Germline CDR1 KGHSH, CDR2 LQKENI. Trimming at V came to 5 bases and at J to 0 bases, leaving 2 bases not matched to a gene.

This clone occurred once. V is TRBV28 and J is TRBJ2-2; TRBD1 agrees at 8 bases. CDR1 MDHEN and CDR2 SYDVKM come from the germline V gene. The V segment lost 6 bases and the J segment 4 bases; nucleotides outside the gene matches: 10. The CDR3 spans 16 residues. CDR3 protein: CASSPLDRGGTGELFF. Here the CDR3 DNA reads TGTGCCAGCAGCCCCCTAGACAGGGGCGGCACCGGGGAGCTGTTTTTT.

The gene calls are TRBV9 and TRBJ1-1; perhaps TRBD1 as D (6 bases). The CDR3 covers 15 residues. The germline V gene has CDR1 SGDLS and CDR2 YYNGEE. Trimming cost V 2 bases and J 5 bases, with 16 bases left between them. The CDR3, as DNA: TGTGCCAGCAGCGTGGGGGGGGCCTTGGGTACTGAAGCTTTCTTT. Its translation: CASSVGGALGTEAFF.

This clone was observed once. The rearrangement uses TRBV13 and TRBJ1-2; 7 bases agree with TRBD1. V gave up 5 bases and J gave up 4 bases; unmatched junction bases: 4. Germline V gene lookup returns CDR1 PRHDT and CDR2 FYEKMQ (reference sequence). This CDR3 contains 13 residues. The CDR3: CASSPGQSYGYTF. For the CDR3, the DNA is TGTGCCAGCAGCCCGGGACAGAGCTATGGCTACACCTTC.

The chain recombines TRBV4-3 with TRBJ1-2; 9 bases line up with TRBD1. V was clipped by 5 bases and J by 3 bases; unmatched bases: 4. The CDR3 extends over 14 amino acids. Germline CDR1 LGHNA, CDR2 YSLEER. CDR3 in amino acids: CASSGTGLDYGYTF. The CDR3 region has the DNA TGCGCCAGCAGCGGGACAGGGCTTGACTATGGCTACACCTTC.

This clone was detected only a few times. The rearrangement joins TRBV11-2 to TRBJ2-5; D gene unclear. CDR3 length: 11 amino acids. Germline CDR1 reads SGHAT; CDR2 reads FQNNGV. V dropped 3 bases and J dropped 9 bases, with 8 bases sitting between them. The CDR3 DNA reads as TGTGCCAGCAGCTTGGGCCTCGCCCAGTACTTC. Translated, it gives CASSLGLAQYF. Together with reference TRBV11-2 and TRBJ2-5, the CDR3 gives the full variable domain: EAGVAQSPRYKIIEKRQSVAFWCNPISGHATLYWYQQILGQGPKLLIQFQNNGVVDDSQLPKDRFSAERLKGVDSTLKIQPAKLEDSAVYLCASSLGLAQYFGPGTRLLVL.

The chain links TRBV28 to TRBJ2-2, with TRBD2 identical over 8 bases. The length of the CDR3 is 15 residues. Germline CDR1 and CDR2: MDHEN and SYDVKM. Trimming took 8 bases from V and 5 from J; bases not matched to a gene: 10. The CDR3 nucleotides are TGTGCCAGCGTCCCGGGGGGGGTCAGAACCGGGGAGCTGTTTTTT. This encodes CASVPGGVRTGELFF.

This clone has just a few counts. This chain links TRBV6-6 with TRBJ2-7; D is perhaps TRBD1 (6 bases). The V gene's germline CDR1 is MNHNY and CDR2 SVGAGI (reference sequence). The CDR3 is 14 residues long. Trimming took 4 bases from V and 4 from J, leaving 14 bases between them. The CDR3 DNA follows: TGTGCCAGCAGTTTAACCGGGACACCGTACGAGCAGTACTTC. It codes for CASSLTGTPYEQYF.

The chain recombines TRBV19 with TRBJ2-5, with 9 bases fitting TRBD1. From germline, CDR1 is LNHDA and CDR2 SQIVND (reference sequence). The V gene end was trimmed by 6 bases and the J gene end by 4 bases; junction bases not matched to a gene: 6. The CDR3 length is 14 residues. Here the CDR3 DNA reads TGTGCCAGTAGATTCGGGACAGGGATAGAGACCCAGTACTTC. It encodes CASRFGTGIETQYF.

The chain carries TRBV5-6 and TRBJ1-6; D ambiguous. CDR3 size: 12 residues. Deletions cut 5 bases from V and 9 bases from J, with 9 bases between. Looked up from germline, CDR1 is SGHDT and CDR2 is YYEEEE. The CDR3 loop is CASRRGGSPLHF. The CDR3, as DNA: TGTGCCAGCAGGAGAGGTGGTTCACCCCTCCACTTT.

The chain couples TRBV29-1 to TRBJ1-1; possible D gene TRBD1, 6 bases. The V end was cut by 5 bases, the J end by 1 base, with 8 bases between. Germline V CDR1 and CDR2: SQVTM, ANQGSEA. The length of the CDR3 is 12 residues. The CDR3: CSVLGQNTEAFF. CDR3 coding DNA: TGCAGCGTTCTGGGACAGAACACTGAAGCTTTCTTT.

CDR3 bases: TGTGCCAGCAGTGAGGAGGTTTACCAAGAGACCCAGTACTTC. Its protein is CASSEEVYQETQYF. The genes are TRBV2 and TRBJ2-5; TRBD2 might be the D (5 bases). V was pared by 3 bases and J by 0 bases, with 8 bases between. Germline loops: CDR1 SNHLY, CDR2 FYNNEI. CDR3 length: 14 amino acids.

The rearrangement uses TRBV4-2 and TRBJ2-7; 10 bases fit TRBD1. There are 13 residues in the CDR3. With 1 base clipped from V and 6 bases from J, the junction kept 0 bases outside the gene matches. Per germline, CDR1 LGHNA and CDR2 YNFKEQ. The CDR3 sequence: CASSQGDRGEQYF. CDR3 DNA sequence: TGTGCCAGCAGCCAAGGGGACAGGGGCGAGCAGTACTTC.

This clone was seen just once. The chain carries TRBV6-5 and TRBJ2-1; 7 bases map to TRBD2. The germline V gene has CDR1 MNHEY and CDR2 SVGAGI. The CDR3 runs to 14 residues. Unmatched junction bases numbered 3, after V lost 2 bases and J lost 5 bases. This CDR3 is CASSYTGTNNEQFF. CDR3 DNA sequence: TGTGCCAGCAGTTACACCGGGACTAACAATGAGCAGTTCTTC.

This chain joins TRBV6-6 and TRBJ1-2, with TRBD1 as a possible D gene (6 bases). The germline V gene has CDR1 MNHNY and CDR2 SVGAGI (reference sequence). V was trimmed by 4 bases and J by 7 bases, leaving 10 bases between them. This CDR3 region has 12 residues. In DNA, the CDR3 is TGTGCCAGCAGTTCCCAGGGGTCTGGCTACACCTTC. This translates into CASSSQGSGYTF.

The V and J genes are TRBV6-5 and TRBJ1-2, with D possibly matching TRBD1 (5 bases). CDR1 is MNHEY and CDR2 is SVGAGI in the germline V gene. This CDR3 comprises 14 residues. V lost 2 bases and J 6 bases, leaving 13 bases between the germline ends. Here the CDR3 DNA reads TGTGCCAGCAGTTACGGGCGGGGCGTGGATGGCTACACCTTC. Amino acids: CASSYGRGVDGYTF.

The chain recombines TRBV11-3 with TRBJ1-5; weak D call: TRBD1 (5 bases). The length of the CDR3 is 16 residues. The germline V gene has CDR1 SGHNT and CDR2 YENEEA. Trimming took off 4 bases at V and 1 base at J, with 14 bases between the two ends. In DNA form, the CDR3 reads TGTGCCAGCAGCTGTCGGAAGGGGATAAGCAATCAGCCCCAGCATTTT. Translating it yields CASSCRKGISNQPQHF.